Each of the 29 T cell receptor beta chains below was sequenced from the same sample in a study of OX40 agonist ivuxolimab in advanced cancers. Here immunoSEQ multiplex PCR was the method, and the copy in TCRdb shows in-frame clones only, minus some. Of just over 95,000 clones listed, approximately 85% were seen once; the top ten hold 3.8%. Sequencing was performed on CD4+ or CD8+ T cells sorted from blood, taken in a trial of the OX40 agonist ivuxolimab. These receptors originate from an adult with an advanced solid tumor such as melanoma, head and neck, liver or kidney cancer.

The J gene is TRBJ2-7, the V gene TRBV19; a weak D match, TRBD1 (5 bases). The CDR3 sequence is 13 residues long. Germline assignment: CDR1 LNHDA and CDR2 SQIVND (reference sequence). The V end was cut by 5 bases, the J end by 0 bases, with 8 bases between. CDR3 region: CASSWGGSYEQYF. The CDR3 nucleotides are TGTGCCAGTAGTTGGGGCGGCTCCTACGAGCAGTACTTC.

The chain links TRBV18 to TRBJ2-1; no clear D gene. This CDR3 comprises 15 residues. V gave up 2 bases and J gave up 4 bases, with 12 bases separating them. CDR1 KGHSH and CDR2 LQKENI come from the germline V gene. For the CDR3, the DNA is TGTGCCAGCTCACCATCCACCGTGGGTTACAATGAGCAGTTCTTC. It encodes CASSPSTVGYNEQFF.

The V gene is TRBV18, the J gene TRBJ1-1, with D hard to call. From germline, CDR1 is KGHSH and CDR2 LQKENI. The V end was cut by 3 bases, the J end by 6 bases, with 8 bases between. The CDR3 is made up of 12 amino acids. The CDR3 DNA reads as TGTGCCAGCTCACCGTTCCAGTCTGAAGCTTTCTTT. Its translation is CASSPFQSEAFF.

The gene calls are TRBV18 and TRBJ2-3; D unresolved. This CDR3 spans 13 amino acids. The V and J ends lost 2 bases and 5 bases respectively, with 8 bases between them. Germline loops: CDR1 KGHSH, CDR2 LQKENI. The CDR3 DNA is TGTGCCAGCTCACCAGAGGTAGGAGATACGCAGTATTTT. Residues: CASSPEVGDTQYF.

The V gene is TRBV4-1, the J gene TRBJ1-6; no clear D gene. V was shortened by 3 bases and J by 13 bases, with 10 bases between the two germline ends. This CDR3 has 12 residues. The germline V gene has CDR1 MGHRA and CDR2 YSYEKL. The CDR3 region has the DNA TGCGCCAGCAGCCAGGGTCTTTGGCCCCTCCACTTT. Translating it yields CASSQGLWPLHF.

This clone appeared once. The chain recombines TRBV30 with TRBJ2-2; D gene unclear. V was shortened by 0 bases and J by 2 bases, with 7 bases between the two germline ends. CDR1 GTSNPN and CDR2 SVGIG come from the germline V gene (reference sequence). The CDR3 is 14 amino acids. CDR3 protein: CAWSVHSNTGELFF. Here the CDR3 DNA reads TGTGCCTGGAGTGTGCACTCCAACACCGGGGAGCTGTTTTTT. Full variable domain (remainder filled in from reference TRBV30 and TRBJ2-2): SQTIHQWPATLVQPVGSPLSLECTVEGTSNPNLYWYRQAAGRGLQLLFYSVGIGQISSEVPQNLSASRPQDRQFILSSKKLLLSDSGFYLCAWSVHSNTGELFFGEGSRLTVL.

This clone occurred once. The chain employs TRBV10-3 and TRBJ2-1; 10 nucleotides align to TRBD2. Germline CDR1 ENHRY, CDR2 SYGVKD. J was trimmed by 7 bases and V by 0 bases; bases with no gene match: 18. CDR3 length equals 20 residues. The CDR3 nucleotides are TGTGCCATCAGTGAGTCTTTAAATCCCTTTACCAGCGGGAGGGCGAATGAGCAGTTCTTC. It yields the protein CAISESLNPFTSGRANEQFF.

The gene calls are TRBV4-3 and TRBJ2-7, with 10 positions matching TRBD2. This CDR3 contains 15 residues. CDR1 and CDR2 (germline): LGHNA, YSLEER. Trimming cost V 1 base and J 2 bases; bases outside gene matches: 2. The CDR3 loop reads CASSQVLAGPYEQYF. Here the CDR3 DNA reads TGCGCCAGCAGCCAAGTACTAGCGGGACCCTACGAGCAGTACTTC.

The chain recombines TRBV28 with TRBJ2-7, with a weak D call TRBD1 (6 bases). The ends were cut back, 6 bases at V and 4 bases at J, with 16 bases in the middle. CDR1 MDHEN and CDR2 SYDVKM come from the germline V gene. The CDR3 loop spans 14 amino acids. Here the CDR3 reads CASSLTGWRYEQYF. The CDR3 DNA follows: TGTGCCAGCAGCCTTACAGGGTGGAGATACGAGCAGTACTTC.

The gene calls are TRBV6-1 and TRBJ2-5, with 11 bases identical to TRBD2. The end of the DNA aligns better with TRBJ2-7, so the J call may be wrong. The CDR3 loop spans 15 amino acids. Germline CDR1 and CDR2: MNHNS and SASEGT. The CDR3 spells CASTGTSGSSYEQYF. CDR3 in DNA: TGTGCCAGCACTGGAACTAGCGGGAGCTCCTACGAGCAGTACTTC.

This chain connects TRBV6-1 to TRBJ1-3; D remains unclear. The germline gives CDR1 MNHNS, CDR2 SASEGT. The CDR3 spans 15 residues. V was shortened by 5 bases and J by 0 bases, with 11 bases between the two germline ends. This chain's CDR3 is CASSSHSFSGNTIYF. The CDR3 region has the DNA TGTGCCAGCAGTTCCCATTCTTTCTCTGGAAACACCATATATTTT.

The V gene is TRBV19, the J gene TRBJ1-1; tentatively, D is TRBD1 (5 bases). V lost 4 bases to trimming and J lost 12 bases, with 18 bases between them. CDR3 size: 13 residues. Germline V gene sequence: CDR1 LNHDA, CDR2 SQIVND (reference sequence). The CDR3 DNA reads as TGTGCCAGTAGTACTTCCGGGACGGTGAAAACTTTCTTT. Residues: CASSTSGTVKTFF.

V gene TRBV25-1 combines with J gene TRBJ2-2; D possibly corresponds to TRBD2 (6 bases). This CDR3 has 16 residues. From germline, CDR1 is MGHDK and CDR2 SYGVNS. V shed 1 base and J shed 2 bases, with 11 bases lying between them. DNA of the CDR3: TGTGCCAGCAGTGAATTCCAGGGAGGAAACACCGGGGAGCTGTTTTTT. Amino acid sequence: CASSEFQGGNTGELFF. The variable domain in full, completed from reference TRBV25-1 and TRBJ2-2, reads EADIYQTPRYLVIGTGKKITLECSQTMGHDKMYWYQQDPGMELHLIHYSYGVNSTEKGDLSSESTVSRIRTEHFPLTLESARPSHTSQYLCASSEFQGGNTGELFFGEGSRLTVL.

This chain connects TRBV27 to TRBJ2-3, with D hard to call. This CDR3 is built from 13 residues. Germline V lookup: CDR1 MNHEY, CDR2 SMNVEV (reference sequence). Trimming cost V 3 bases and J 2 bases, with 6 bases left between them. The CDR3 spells CASSLWVTDTQYF. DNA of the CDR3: TGTGCCAGCAGTTTGTGGGTCACAGATACGCAGTATTTT.

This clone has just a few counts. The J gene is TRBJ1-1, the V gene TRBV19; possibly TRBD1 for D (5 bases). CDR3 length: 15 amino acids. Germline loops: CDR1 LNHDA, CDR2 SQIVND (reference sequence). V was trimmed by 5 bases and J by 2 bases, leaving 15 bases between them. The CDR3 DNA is TGTGCCAGTAGTCGGTACAGGTGGGCCAACACTGAAGCTTTCTTT. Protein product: CASSRYRWANTEAFF.

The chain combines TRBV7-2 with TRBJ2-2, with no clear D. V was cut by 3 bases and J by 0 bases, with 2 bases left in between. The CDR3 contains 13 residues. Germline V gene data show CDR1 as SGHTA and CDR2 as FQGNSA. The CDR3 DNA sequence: TGTGCCAGCAGCTTCCCGAACACCGGGGAGCTGTTTTTT. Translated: CASSFPNTGELFF.

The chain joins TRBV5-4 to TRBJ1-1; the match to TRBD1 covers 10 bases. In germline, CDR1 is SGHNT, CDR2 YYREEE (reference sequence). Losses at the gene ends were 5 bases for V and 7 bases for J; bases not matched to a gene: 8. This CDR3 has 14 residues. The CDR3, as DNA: TGTGCCAGCAGACTCGACAGGGGGCTGAATGAAGCTTTCTTT. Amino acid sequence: CASRLDRGLNEAFF.

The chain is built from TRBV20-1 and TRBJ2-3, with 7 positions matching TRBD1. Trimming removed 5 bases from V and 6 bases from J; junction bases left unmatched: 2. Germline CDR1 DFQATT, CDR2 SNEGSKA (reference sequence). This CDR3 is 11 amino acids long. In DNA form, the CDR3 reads TGCAGTGCTCAGGGGGACGATACGCAGTATTTT. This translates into CSAQGDDTQYF.

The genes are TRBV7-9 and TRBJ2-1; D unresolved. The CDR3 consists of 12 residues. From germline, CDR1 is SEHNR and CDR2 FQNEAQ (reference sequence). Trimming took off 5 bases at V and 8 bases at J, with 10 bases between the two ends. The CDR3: CASSRAKDEQFF. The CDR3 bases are TGTGCCAGCAGCCGCGCGAAAGATGAGCAGTTCTTC.

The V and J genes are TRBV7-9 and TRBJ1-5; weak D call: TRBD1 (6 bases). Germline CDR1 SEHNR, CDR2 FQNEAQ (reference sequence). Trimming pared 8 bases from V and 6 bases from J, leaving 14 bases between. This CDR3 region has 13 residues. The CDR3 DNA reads TGTGCCAGCCAAGGTGGGGGGGCTCAGCCCCAGCATTTT. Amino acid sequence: CASQGGGAQPQHF.

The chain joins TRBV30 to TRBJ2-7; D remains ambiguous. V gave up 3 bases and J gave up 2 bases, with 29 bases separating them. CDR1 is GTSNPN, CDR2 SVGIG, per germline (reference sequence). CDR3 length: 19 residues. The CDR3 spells CAWRGDSGTPASKTYEQYF. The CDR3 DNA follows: TGTGCCTGGAGGGGCGATTCGGGCACCCCGGCCTCGAAAACCTACGAGCAGTACTTC.

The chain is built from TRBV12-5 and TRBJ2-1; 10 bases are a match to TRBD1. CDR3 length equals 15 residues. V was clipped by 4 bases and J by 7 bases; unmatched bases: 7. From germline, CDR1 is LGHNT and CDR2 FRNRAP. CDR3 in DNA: TGTGCTAGTGGTTCTCGACAGGGGGCCTGGAATGAGCAGTTCTTC. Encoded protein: CASGSRQGAWNEQFF.

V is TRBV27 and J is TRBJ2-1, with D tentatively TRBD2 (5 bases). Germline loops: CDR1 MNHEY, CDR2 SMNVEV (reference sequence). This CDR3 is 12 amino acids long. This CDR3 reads CATSAAYNEQFF. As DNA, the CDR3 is TGTGCTACTAGTGCTGCCTACAATGAGCAGTTCTTC.

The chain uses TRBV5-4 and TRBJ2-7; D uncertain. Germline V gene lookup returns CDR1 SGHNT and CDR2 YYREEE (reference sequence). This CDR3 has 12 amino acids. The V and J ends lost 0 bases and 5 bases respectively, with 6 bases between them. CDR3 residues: CASSLAEDEQYF. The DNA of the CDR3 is TGTGCCAGCAGCTTGGCCGAGGACGAGCAGTACTTC.

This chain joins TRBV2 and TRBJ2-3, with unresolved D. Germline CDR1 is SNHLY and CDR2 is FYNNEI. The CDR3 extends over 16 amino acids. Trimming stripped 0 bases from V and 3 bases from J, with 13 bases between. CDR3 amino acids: CASSEATNHWTDTQYF. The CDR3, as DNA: TGTGCCAGCAGTGAAGCTACTAATCACTGGACAGATACGCAGTATTTT.

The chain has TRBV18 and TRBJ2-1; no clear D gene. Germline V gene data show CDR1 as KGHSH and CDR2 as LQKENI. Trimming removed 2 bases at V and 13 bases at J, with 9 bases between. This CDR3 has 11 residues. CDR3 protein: CASSPGPLQFF. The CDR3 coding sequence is TGTGCCAGCTCACCAGGCCCCCTACAGTTCTTC.

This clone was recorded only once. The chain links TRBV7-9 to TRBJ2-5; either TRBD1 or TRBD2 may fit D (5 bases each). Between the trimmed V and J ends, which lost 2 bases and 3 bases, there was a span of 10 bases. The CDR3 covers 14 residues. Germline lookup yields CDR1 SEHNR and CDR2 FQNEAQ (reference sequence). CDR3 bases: TGTGCCAGCAGCTTAATTGGGGGAGAAGAGACCCAGTACTTC. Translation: CASSLIGGEETQYF. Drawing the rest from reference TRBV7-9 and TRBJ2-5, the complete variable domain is DTGVSQNPRHKITKRGQNVTFRCDPISEHNRLYWYRQTLGQGPEFLTYFQNEAQLEKSRLLSDRFSAERPKGSFSTLEIQRTEQGDSAMYLCASSLIGGEETQYFGPGTRLLVL.

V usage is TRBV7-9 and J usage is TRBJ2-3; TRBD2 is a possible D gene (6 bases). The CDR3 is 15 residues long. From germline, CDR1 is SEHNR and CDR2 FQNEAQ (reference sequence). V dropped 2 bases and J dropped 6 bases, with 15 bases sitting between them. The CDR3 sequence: CASSLWGPGGDTQYF. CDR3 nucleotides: TGTGCCAGCAGCTTATGGGGCCCCGGGGGTGATACGCAGTATTTT. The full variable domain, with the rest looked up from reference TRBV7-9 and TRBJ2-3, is DTGVSQNPRHKITKRGQNVTFRCDPISEHNRLYWYRQTLGQGPEFLTYFQNEAQLEKSRLLSDRFSAERPKGSFSTLEIQRTEQGDSAMYLCASSLWGPGGDTQYFGPGTRLTVL.

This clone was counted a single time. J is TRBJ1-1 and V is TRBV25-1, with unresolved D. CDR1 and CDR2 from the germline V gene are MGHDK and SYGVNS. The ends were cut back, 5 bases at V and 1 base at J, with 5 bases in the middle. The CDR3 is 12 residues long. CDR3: CASSITNTEAFF. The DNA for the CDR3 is TGTGCCAGCAGTATTACGAACACTGAAGCTTTCTTT. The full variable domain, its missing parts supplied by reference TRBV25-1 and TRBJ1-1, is EADIYQTPRYLVIGTGKKITLECSQTMGHDKMYWYQQDPGMELHLIHYSYGVNSTEKGDLSSESTVSRIRTEHFPLTLESARPSHTSQYLCASSITNTEAFFGQGTRLTVV.